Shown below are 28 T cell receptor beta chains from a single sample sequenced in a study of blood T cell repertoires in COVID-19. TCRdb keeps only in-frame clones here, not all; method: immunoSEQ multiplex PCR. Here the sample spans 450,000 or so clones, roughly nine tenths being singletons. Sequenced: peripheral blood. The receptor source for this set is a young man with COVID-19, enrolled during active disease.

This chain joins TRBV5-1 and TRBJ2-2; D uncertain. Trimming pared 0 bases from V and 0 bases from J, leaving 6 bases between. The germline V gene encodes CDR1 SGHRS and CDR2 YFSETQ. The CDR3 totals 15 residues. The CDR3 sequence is CASSLGRTNTGELFF. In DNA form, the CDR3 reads TGCGCCAGCAGCTTGGGCAGGACGAACACCGGGGAGCTGTTTTTT.

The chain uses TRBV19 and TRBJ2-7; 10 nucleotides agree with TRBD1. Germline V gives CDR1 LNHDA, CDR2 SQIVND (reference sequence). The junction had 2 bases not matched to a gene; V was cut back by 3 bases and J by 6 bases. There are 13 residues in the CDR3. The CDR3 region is CASSIGTGVEQYF. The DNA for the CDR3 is TGTGCCAGTAGTATTGGGACAGGGGTCGAGCAGTACTTC.

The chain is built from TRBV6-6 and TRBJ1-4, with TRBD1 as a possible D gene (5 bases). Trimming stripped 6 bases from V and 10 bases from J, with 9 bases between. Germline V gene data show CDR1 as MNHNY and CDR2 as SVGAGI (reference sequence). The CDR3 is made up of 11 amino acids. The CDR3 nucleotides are TGTGCCAGCAGCATGGGGGGAAAACTGTTTTTT. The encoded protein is CASSMGGKLFF.

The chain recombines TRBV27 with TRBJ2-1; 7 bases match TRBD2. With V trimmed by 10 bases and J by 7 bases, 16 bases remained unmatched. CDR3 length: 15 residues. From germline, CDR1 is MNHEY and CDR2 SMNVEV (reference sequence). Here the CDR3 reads CATHRAGNVLNEQFF. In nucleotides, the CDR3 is TGTGCCACCCATAGAGCGGGAAATGTCCTGAATGAGCAGTTCTTC.

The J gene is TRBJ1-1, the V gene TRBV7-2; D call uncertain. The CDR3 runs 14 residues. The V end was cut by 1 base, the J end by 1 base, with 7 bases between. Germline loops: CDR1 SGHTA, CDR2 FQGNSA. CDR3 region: CASSLGQPNTEAFF. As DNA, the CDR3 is TGTGCCAGCAGCTTAGGACAACCGAACACTGAAGCTTTCTTT.

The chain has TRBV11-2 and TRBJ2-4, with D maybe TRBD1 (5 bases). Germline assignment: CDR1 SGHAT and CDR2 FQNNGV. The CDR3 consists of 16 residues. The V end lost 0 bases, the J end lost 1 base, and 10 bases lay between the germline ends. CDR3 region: CASSLEVGLAKNIQYF. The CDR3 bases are TGTGCCAGCAGCTTAGAAGTGGGGCTGGCCAAAAACATTCAGTACTTC.

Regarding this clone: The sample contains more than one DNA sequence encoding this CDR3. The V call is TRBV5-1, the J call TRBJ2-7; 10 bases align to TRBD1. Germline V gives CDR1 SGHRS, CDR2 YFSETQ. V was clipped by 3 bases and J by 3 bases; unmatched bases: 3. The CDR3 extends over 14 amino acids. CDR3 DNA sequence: TGCGCCAGCAGCTCCCGGGACAGGGGCTACGAGCAGTACTTC. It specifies CASSSRDRGYEQYF. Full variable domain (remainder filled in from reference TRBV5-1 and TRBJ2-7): KAGVTQTPRYLIKTRGQQVTLSCSPISGHRSVSWYQQTPGQGLQFLFEYFSETQRNKGNFPGRFSGRQFSNSRSEMNVSTLELGDSALYLCASSSRDRGYEQYFGPGTRLTVT.

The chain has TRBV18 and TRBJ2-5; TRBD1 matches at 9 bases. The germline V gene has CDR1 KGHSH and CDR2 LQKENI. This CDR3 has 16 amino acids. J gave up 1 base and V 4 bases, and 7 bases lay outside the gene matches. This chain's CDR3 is CASSLPGQGVQETQYF. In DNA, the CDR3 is TGTGCCAGCTCACTCCCGGGACAGGGCGTCCAAGAGACCCAGTACTTC.

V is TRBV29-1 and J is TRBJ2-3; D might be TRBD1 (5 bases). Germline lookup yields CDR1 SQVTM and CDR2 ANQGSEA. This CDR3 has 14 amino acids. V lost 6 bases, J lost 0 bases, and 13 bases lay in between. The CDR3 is CSVRREASTDTQYF. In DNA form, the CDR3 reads TGCAGCGTACGCAGGGAAGCTAGCACAGATACGCAGTATTTT.

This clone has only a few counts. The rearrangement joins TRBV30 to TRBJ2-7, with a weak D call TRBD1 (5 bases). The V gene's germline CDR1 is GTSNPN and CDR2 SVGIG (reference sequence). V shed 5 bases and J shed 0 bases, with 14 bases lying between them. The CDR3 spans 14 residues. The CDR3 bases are TGTGCCTGGCAACCAGACAGAAACTCCTACGAGCAGTACTTC. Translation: CAWQPDRNSYEQYF.

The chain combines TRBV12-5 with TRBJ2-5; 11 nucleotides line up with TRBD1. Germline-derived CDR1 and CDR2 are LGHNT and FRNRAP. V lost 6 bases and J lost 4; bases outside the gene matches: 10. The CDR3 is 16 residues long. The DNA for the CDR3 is TGTGCTAGTGGGGTAAACCGGGACAGGGGGAGAGAGACCCAGTACTTC. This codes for CASGVNRDRGRETQYF.

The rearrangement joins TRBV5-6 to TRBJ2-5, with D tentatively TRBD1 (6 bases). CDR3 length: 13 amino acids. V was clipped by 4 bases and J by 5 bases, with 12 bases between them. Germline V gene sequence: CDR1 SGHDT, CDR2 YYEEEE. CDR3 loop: CASSHTGSETQYF. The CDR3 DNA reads TGTGCCAGCAGCCACACAGGGTCCGAGACCCAGTACTTC. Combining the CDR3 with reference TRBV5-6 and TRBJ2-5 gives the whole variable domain DAGVTQSPTHLIKTRGQQVTLRCSPKSGHDTVSWYQQALGQGPQFIFQYYEEEERQRGNFPDRFSGHQFPNYSSELNVNALLLGDSALYLCASSHTGSETQYFGPGTRLLVL.

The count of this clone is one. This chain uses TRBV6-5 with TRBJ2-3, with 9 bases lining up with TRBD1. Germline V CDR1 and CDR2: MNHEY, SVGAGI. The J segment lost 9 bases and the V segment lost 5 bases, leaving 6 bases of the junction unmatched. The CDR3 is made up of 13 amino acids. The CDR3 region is CASSPGQGRTQYF. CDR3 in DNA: TGTGCCAGCAGTCCCGGACAGGGGAGGACGCAGTATTTT.

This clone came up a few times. The CDR3 region has the DNA TGTGCCAGCAGTTACCTGACCAGGACCGGGGAGCTGTTTTTT. Translation: CASSYLTRTGELFF. The chain links TRBV6-5 to TRBJ2-2; D remains unclear. Trimming removed 2 bases from V and 5 bases from J, with 9 bases in between. Germline-derived CDR1 and CDR2 are MNHEY and SVGAGI. This CDR3 region has 14 residues.

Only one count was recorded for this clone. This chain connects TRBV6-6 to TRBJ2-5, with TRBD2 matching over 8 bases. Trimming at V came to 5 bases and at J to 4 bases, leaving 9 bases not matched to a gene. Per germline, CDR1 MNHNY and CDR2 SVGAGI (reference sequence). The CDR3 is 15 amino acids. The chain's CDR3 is CASSNPGGGRETQYF. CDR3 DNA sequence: TGTGCCAGCAGTAACCCGGGGGGGGGAAGAGAGACCCAGTACTTC.

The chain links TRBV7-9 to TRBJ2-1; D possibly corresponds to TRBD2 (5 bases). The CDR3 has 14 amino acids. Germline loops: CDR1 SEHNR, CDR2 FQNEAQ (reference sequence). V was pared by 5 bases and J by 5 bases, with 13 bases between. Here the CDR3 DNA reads TGTGCCAGCAGCCGGAGGACGGAAAACAATGAGCAGTTCTTC. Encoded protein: CASSRRTENNEQFF.

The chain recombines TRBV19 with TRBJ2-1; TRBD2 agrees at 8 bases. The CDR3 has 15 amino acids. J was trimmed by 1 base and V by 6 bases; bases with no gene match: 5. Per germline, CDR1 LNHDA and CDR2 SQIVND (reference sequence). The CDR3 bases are TGTGCCAGTAGGCCTGGGACTAGATCCTACAATGAGCAGTTCTTC. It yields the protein CASRPGTRSYNEQFF.

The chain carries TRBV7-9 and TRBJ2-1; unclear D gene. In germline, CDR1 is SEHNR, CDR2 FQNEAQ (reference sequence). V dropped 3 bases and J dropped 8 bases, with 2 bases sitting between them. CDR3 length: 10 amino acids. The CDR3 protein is CASSFYEQFF. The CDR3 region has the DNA TGTGCCAGCAGCTTCTATGAGCAGTTCTTC. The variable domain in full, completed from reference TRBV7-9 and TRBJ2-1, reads DTGVSQNPRHKITKRGQNVTFRCDPISEHNRLYWYRQTLGQGPEFLTYFQNEAQLEKSRLLSDRFSAERPKGSFSTLEIQRTEQGDSAMYLCASSFYEQFFGPGTRLTVL.

CDR3 amino acids: CASGSGRKETQYF. DNA of the CDR3: TGTGCCAGCGGTAGCGGGAGGAAAGAGACCCAGTACTTC. The rearrangement links TRBV5-4 to TRBJ2-5, with TRBD2 identical over 10 bases. The germline gives CDR1 SGHNT, CDR2 YYREEE (reference sequence). CDR3 size: 13 residues. With 7 bases clipped from V and 3 bases from J, the junction kept 3 bases outside the gene matches.

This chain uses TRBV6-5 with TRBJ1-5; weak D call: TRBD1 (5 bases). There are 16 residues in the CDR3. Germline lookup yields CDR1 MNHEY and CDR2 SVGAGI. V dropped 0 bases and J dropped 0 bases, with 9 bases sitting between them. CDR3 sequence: CASSYSRQNSNQPQHF. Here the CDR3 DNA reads TGTGCCAGCAGTTACTCACGACAGAATAGCAATCAGCCCCAGCATTTT.

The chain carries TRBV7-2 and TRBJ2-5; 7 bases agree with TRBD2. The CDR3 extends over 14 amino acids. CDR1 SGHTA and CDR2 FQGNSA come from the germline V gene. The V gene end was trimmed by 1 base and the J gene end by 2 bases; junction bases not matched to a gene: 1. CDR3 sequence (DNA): TGTGCCAGCAGCTTAGGGACTAGGCAAGAGACCCAGTACTTC. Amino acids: CASSLGTRQETQYF.

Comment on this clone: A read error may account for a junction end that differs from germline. Here the CDR3 reads CASSPGQGNAEAFF. The CDR3 DNA reads TGTGCCAGCAGTCCGGGACAGGGGAACGCTGAAGCTTTCTTT. The chain employs TRBV27 and TRBJ1-1, with TRBD1 identical over 10 bases. CDR3 size: 14 residues. Per germline, CDR1 MNHEY and CDR2 SMNVEV (reference sequence).

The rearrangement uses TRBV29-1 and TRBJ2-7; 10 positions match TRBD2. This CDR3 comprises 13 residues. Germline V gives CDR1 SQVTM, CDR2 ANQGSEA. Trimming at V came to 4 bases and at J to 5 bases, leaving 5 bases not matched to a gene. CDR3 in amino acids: CSVVRGLANEQYF. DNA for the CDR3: TGCAGCGTTGTCCGGGGACTAGCGAACGAGCAGTACTTC.

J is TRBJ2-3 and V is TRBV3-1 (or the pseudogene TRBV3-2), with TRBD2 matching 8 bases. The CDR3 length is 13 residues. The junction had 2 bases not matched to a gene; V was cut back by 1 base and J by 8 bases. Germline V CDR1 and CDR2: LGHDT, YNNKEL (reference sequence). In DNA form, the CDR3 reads TGTGCCAGCAGCCAAGCGGGGGGGCGTACGCAGTATTTT. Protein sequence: CASSQAGGRTQYF.

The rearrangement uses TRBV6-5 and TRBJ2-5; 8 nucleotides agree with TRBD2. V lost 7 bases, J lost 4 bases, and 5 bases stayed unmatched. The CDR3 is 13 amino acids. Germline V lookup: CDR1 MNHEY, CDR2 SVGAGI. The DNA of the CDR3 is TGTGCCAGCACCCCCGGGGGGGGAGAGACCCAGTACTTC. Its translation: CASTPGGGETQYF.

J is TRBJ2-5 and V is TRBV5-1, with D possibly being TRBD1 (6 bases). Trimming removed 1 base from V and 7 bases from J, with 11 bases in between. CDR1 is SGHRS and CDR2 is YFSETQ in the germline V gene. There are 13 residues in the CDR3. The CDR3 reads CASSLQDSGTQYF. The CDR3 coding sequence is TGCGCCAGCAGCTTGCAGGACAGTGGGACCCAGTACTTC.

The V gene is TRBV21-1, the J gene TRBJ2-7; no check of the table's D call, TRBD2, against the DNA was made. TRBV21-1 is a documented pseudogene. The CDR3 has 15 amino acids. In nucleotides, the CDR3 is TGTGCCAGCAGCACGACGGGAGTGACGAATTACGAGCAGTACTTC. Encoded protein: CASSTTGVTNYEQYF.

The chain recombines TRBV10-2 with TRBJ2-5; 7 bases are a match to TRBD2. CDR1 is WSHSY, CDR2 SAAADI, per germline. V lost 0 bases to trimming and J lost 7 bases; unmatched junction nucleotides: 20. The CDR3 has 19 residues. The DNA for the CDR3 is TGCGCCAGCAGTGAGTCGAACTTGGGGAGCGGGGTTCACCGGGGGACCCAGTACTTC. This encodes CASSESNLGSGVHRGTQYF.